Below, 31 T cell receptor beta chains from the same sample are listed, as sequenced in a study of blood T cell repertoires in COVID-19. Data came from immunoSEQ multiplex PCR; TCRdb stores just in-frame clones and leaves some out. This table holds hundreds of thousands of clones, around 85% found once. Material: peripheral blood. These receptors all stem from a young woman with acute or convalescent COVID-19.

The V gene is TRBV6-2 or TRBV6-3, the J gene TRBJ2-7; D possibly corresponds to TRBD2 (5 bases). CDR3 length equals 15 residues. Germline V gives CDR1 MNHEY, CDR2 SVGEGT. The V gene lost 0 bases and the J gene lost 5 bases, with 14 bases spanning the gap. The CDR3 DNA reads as TGTGCCAGCAGTTACTCGATGAAAGGGCGGGACGAGCAGTACTTC. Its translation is CASSYSMKGRDEQYF.

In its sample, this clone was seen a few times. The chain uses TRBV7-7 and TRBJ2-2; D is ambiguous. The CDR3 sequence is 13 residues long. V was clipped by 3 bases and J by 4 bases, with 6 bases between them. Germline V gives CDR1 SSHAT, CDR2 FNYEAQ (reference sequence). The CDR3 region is CASSFYSTGELFF. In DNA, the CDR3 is TGTGCCAGCAGCTTTTACTCCACCGGGGAGCTGTTTTTT.

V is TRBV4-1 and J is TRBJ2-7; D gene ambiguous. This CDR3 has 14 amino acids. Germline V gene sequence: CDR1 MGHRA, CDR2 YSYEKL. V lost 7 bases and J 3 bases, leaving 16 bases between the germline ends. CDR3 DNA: TGCGCCAGCAACCCTGACATTTCTTACTACGAGCAGTACTTC. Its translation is CASNPDISYYEQYF.

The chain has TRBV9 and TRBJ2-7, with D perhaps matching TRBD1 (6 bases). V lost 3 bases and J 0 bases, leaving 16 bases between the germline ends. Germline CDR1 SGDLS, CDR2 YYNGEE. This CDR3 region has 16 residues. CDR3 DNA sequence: TGTGCCAGCAGCGCCGGAGGAGGACAGAACTCCTACGAGCAGTACTTC. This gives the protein CASSAGGGQNSYEQYF.

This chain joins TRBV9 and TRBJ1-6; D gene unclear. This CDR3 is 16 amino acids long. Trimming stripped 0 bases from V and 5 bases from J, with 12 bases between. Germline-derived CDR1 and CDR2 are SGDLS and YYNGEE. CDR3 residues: CASSVDRGLNNSPLHF. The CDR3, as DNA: TGTGCCAGCAGCGTAGATCGGGGTCTAAATAATTCACCCCTCCACTTT.

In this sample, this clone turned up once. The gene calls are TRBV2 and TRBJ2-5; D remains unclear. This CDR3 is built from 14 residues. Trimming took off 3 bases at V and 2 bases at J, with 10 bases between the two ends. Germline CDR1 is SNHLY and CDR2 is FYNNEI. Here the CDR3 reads CASSDGGRQETQYF. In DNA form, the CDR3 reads TGTGCCAGCAGTGATGGTGGGCGACAAGAGACCCAGTACTTC.

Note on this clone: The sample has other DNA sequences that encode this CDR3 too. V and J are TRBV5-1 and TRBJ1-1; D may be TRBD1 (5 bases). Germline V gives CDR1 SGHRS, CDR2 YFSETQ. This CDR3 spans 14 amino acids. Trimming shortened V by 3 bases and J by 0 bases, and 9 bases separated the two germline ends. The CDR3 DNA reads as TGCGCCAGCAGCTCTCAGGGCGTGAACACTGAAGCTTTCTTT. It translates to CASSSQGVNTEAFF.

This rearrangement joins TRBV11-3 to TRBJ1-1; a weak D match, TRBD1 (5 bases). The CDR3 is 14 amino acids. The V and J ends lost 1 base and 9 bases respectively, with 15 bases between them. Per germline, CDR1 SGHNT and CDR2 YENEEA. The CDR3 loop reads CASSLVGGEVKAFF. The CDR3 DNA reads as TGTGCCAGCAGCTTAGTGGGGGGGGAAGTGAAAGCTTTCTTT.

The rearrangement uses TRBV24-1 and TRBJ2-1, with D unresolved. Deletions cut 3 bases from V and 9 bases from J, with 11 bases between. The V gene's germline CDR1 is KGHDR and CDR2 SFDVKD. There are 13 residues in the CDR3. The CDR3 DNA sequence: TGTGCCACCAGTGATGAGTCGTCCGGTGAGCAGTTCTTC. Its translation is CATSDESSGEQFF.

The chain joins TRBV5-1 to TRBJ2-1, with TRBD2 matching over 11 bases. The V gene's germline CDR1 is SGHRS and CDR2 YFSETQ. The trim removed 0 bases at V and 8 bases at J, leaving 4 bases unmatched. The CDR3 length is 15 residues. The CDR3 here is CASSLEGLAEHEQFF. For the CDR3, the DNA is TGCGCCAGCAGCTTGGAGGGACTAGCGGAGCATGAGCAGTTCTTC.

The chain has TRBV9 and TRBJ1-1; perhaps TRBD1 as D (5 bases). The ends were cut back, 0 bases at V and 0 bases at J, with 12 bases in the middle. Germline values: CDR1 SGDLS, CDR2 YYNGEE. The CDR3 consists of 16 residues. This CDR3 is CASSVGVAGMNTEAFF. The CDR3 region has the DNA TGTGCCAGCAGCGTAGGAGTTGCAGGGATGAACACTGAAGCTTTCTTT.

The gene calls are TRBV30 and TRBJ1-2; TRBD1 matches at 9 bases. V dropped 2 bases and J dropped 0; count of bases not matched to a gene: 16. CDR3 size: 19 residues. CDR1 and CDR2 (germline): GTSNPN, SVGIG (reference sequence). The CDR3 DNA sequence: TGTGCCTGGAGTCACATCCTCCGGGACAGGGTGCCTACTAACTATGGCTACACCTTC. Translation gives CAWSHILRDRVPTNYGYTF.

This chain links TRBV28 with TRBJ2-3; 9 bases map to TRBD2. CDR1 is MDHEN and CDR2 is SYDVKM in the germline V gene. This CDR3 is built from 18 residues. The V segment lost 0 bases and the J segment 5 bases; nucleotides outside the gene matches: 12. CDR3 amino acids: CASSLWEGSGSIGDTQYF. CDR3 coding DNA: TGTGCCAGCAGTTTATGGGAGGGTAGCGGGAGCATTGGAGATACGCAGTATTTT.

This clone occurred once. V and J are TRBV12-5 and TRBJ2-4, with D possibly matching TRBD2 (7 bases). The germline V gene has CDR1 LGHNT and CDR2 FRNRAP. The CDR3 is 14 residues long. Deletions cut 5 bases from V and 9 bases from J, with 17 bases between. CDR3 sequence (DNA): TGTGCTAGTGGTCCGACTAGCAGGGGTGGCATTCAGTACTTC. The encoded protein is CASGPTSRGGIQYF.

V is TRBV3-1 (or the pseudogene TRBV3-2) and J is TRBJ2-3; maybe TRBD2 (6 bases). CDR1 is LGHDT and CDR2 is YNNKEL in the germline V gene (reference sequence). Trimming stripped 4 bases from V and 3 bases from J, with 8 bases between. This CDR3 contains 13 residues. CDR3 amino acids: CASSRLATDTQYF. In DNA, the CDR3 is TGTGCCAGCAGCCGGCTAGCGACAGATACGCAGTATTTT.

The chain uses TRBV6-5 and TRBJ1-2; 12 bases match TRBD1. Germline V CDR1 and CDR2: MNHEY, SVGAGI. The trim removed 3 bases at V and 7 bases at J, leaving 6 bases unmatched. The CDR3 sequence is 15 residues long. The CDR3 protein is CASSYSGTGGSGYTF. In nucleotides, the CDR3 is TGTGCCAGCAGTTATTCCGGGACAGGGGGCTCTGGCTACACCTTC.

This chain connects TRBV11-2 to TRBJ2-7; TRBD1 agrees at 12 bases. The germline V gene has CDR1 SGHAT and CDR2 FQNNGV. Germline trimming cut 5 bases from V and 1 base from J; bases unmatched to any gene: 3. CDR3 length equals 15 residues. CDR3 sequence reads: CASSPGQGASYEQYF. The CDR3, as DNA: TGTGCCAGCAGCCCGGGACAGGGGGCTTCCTACGAGCAGTACTTC.

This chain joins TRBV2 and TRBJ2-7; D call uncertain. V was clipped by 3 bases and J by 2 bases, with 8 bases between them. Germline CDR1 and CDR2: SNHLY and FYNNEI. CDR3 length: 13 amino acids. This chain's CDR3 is CASSEQVAYEQYF. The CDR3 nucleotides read TGTGCCAGCAGTGAGCAGGTCGCCTACGAGCAGTACTTC.

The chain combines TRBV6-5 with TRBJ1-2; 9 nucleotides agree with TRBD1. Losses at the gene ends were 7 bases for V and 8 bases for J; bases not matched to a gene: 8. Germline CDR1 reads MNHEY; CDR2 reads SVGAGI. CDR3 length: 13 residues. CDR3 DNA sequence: TGTGCCAGCAACAATTTCGGGACAGGGGGCTACACCTTC. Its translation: CASNNFGTGGYTF.

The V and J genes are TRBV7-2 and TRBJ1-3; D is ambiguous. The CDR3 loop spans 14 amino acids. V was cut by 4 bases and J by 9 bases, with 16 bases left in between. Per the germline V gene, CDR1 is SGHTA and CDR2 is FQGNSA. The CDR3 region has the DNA TGTGCCAGCAGCTCGCCGGGAGCCCGGGGCACCATATATTTT. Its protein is CASSSPGARGTIYF.

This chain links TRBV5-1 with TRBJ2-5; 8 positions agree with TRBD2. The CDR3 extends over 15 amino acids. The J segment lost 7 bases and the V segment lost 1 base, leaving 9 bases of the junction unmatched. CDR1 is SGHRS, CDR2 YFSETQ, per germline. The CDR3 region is CASSLREGLIGTQYF. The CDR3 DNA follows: TGCGCCAGCAGCTTGCGGGAGGGCCTGATTGGGACCCAGTACTTC.

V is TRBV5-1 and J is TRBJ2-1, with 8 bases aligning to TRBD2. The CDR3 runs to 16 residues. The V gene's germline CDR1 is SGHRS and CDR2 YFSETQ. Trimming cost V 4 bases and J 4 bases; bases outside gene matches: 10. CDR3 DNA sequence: TGCGCCAGCAGCCAGTCTTTAGCGGGGCCGTACAATGAGCAGTTCTTC. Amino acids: CASSQSLAGPYNEQFF.

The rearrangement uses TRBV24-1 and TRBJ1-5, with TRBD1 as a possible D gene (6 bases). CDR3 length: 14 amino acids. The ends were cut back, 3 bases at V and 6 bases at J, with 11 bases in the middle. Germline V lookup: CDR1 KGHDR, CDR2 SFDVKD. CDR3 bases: TGTGCCACCAGTGATAACCGGGACATTCAGCCCCAGCATTTT. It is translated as CATSDNRDIQPQHF.

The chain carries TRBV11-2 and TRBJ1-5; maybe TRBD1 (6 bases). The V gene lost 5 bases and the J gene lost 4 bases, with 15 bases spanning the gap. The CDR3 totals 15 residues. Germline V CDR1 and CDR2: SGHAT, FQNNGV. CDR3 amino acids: CASSPGTRENQPQHF. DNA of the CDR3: TGTGCCAGCAGCCCCGGGACACGGGAAAATCAGCCCCAGCATTTT.

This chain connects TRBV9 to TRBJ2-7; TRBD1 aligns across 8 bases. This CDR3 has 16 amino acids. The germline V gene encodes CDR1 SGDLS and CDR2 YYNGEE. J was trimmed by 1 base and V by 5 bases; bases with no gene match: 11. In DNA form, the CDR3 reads TGTGCCAGCAGACGACAGGGGTTGGCAAGGTCCTACGAGCAGTACTTC. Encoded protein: CASRRQGLARSYEQYF.

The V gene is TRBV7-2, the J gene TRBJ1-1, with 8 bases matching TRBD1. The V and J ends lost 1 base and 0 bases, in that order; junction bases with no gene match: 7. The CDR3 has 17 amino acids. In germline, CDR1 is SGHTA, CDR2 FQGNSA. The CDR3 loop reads CASSLVGQGHMNTEAFF. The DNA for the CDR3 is TGTGCCAGCAGCTTAGTTGGACAGGGTCACATGAACACTGAAGCTTTCTTT.

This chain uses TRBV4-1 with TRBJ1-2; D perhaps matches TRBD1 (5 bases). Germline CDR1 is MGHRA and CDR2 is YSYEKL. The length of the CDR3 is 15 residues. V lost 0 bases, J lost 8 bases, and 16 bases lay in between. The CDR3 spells CASSQEGRDSGGYTF. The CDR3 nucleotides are TGCGCCAGCAGCCAAGAAGGCCGGGACTCGGGCGGCTACACCTTC.

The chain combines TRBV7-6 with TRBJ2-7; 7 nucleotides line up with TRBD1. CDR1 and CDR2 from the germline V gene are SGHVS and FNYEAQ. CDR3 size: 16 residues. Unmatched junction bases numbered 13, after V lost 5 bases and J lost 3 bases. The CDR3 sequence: CASSPETGQANYEQYF. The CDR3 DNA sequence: TGTGCCAGCAGCCCCGAGACAGGACAGGCAAACTACGAGCAGTACTTC.

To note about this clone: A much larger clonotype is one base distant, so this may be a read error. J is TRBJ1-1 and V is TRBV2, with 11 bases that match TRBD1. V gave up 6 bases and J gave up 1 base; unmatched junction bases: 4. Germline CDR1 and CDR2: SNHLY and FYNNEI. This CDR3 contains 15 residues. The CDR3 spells CASSRTGGRNTEAFF. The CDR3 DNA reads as TGTGCCAGCAGCCGGACAGGGGGCAGGAACACTGAAGCTTTCTTT.

This chain's CDR3 is CASSDRRNPYFF. The CDR3 nucleotides read TGTGCCAGCAGTGACAGGAGGAACCCATATTTCTTT. The gene calls are TRBV2 and TRBJ1-1; D is ambiguous. Per germline, CDR1 SNHLY and CDR2 FYNNEI. Trimming shortened V by 3 bases and J by 13 bases, and 15 bases separated the two germline ends. The CDR3 consists of 12 residues.

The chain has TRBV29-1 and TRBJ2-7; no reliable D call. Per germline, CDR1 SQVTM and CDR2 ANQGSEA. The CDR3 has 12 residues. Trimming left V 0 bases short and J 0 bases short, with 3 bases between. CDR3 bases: TGCAGCGTTGAAGACGGCTCCTACGAGCAGTACTTC. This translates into CSVEDGSYEQYF.